The 17 T cell receptor beta chains below all came from one sample that was sequenced in a study of blood T cell repertoires in COVID-19. Clones were read by immunoSEQ multiplex PCR, and TCRdb kept only the in-frame ones, dropping some. The top ten clones hold approximately 37% of a sample with over 35,000 clones, 81% of them seen once. The sequenced sample was peripheral blood. These receptors all come from a man aged 40-55 years with active or convalescent COVID-19.

The rearrangement links TRBV6-5 to TRBJ1-4; TRBD1 aligns across 7 bases. Germline V CDR1 and CDR2: MNHEY, SVGAGI. The CDR3 spans 15 residues. J was trimmed by 5 bases and V by 5 bases; bases with no gene match: 8. CDR3 protein: CASSPQRGPNEKLFF. CDR3 DNA sequence: TGTGCCAGCAGTCCACAAAGGGGGCCGAATGAAAAACTGTTTTTT.

V usage is TRBV11-2 and J usage is TRBJ1-4; D might be TRBD1 (5 bases). Germline-derived CDR1 and CDR2 are SGHAT and FQNNGV. This CDR3 region has 15 residues. The V end was cut by 0 bases, the J end by 9 bases, with 14 bases between. As DNA, the CDR3 is TGTGCCAGCAGCTTAGAAGTTGGCGGGACCCAAAAACTGTTTTTT. Protein product: CASSLEVGGTQKLFF.

This chain joins TRBV5-1 and TRBJ2-1, with D possibly matching TRBD1 (6 bases). The V gene's germline CDR1 is SGHRS and CDR2 YFSETQ. This CDR3 comprises 15 residues. Trimming left V 6 bases short and J 4 bases short, with 17 bases between. For the CDR3, the DNA is TGCGCCAGCACCTCAGAGGGGGTCAGGTACAATGAGCAGTTCTTC. Its protein product is CASTSEGVRYNEQFF.

V gene TRBV19 combines with J gene TRBJ1-1; TRBD1 might be the D (6 bases). This CDR3 region has 13 residues. Per germline, CDR1 LNHDA and CDR2 SQIVND (reference sequence). V was shortened by 5 bases and J by 1 base, with 8 bases between the two germline ends. The CDR3 nucleotides are TGTGCCAGTAGTGTGGGACAGAACACTGAAGCTTTCTTT. The encoded protein is CASSVGQNTEAFF.

The chain joins TRBV13 to TRBJ2-5; TRBD2 agrees at 8 bases. Unmatched junction bases numbered 4, after V lost 5 bases and J lost 2 bases. The CDR3 is 14 amino acids. Germline CDR1 PRHDT, CDR2 FYEKMQ (reference sequence). The CDR3 here is CASSKGLAQETQYF. The CDR3 DNA reads TGTGCCAGCAGCAAAGGACTAGCACAAGAGACCCAGTACTTC.

The CDR3: CASSTNRGDEQYF. The CDR3 DNA follows: TGTGCCAGTAGTACTAACAGGGGTGACGAGCAGTACTTC. The V call is TRBV19, the J call TRBJ2-7; 7 bases are a match to TRBD1. CDR3 size: 13 residues. Per germline, CDR1 LNHDA and CDR2 SQIVND (reference sequence). V dropped 4 bases and J dropped 5; count of bases not matched to a gene: 5.

The gene calls are TRBV6-2 or TRBV6-3 and TRBJ1-5; D is unresolved. Trimming pared 5 bases from V and 9 bases from J, leaving 14 bases between. Looked up from germline, CDR1 is MNHEY and CDR2 is SVGEGT. The CDR3 loop spans 13 amino acids. The CDR3 DNA sequence: TGTGCCAGCAGTAAACAGCTCGATGGGCCCCAGCATTTT. It codes for CASSKQLDGPQHF.

J is TRBJ1-5 and V is TRBV19; the D is unclear. This CDR3 has 14 residues. Trimming cost V 1 base and J 5 bases, with 9 bases left between them. Per the germline V gene, CDR1 is LNHDA and CDR2 is SQIVND (reference sequence). The CDR3 loop reads CASSIGATDQPQHF. The CDR3 nucleotides are TGTGCCAGTAGTATAGGGGCCACCGATCAGCCCCAGCATTTT.

The gene calls are TRBV5-5 and TRBJ2-4, with a possible D match to TRBD1 (6 bases). Deletions cut 0 bases from V and 11 bases from J, with 12 bases between. Per germline, CDR1 SGHKS and CDR2 YYEKEE (reference sequence). There are 13 residues in the CDR3. CDR3 in DNA: TGTGCCAGCAGCTTGGATCTCAGGGGAGTTCAGTACTTC. Amino acids: CASSLDLRGVQYF.

J is TRBJ1-4 and V is TRBV19; maybe TRBD1 (5 bases). The CDR3 contains 15 residues. V was shortened by 5 bases and J by 8 bases, with 18 bases between the two germline ends. The germline V gene has CDR1 LNHDA and CDR2 SQIVND (reference sequence). CDR3 nucleotides: TGTGCCAGTAGTCCCCACCGGGGCCGGGGGGAAAAACTGTTTTTT. Amino acid sequence: CASSPHRGRGEKLFF.

V is TRBV5-4 and J is TRBJ2-1, with D maybe TRBD2 (5 bases). This CDR3 spans 16 amino acids. With 3 bases removed from V and 4 bases from J, the gap between germline ends came to 17 bases. Germline V gene lookup returns CDR1 SGHNT and CDR2 YYREEE (reference sequence). The CDR3 loop reads CASSSPGESPYNEQFF. For the CDR3, the DNA is TGTGCCAGCAGCTCCCCTGGGGAGTCCCCTTACAATGAGCAGTTCTTC.

V usage is TRBV2 and J usage is TRBJ2-7; 9 bases are shared with TRBD1. CDR1 and CDR2 from the germline V gene are SNHLY and FYNNEI. V dropped 10 bases and J dropped 1; count of bases not matched to a gene: 5. The CDR3 sequence is 13 residues long. The CDR3: CATRDRVSYEQYF. The DNA for the CDR3 is TGTGCCACCCGGGACAGGGTTTCCTACGAGCAGTACTTC.

This sequence joins TRBV11-2 and TRBJ2-2; unclear D gene. CDR1 SGHAT and CDR2 FQNNGV come from the germline V gene. V lost 3 bases and J 8 bases, leaving 10 bases between the germline ends. The CDR3 length is 13 residues. The CDR3 loop reads CASSFGSSGELFF. The CDR3, as DNA: TGTGCCAGCAGCTTTGGCAGTTCAGGGGAGCTGTTTTTT.

There are a few counts of this clone. The V gene is TRBV6-6, the J gene TRBJ2-1; D not certain. The V gene lost 2 bases and the J gene lost 0 bases, with 11 bases spanning the gap. This CDR3 spans 16 amino acids. Per germline, CDR1 MNHNY and CDR2 SVGAGI (reference sequence). The chain's CDR3 is CASSYDPRSSYNEQFF. DNA for the CDR3: TGTGCCAGCAGTTACGATCCTAGGAGCTCCTACAATGAGCAGTTCTTC.

V is TRBV30 and J is TRBJ1-2; TRBD1 aligns across 10 bases. The CDR3 length is 13 residues. Germline V CDR1 and CDR2: GTSNPN, SVGIG (reference sequence). The trim removed 3 bases at V and 4 bases at J, leaving 2 bases unmatched. DNA of the CDR3: TGTGCCTGGAGGACAGGGGGCGGCTATGGCTACACCTTC. Amino acid sequence: CAWRTGGGYGYTF.

In its sample, this clone ranks as medium-sized. J is TRBJ1-6 and V is TRBV7-3; no clear D. Germline CDR1 is SGHTA and CDR2 is FQGTGA. The V end lost 1 base, the J end lost 8 bases, and 9 bases lay between the germline ends. The CDR3 covers 14 residues. The CDR3 DNA follows: TGTGCCAGCAGCTTAAGCGGTCCCCATTCACCCCTCCACTTT. This codes for CASSLSGPHSPLHF.

The rearrangement uses TRBV28 and TRBJ1-2; a possible D gene is TRBD1 (5 bases). Deletions cut 3 bases from V and 7 bases from J, with 9 bases between. The CDR3 contains 12 residues. Germline V gene sequence: CDR1 MDHEN, CDR2 SYDVKM. The CDR3: CASSLQGGGYTF. DNA for the CDR3: TGTGCCAGCAGTTTGCAGGGCGGTGGCTACACCTTC.